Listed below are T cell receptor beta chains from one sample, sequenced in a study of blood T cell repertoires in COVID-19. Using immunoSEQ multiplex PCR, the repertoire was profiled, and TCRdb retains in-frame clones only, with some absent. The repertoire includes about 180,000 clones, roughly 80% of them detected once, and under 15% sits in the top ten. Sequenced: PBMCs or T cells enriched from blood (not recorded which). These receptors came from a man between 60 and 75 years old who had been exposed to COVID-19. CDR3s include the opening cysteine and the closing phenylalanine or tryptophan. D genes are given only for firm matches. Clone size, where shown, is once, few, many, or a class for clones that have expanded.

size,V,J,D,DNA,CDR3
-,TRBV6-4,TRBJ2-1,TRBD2,TGTGCCAGCAGTGACTCTAGCGGGAGCTACAATGAGCAGTTCTTC,CASSDSSGSYNEQFF
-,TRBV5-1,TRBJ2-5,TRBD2,TGCGCCAGCAGGCAAGCGGGAGGGAGAGAGACCCAGTACTTC,CASRQAGGRETQYF
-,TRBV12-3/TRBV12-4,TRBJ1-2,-,TGTGCCAGCAGTCCCCAGGACACCTTC,CASSPQDTF
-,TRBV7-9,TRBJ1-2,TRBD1,TGTGCCAGCAGCTTAGGGCCTCAGGGGGAAAGTGGCTACACCTTC,CASSLGPQGESGYTF
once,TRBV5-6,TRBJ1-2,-,TGTGCCAGCAGCAGAACCCTATTGTCGGGGGGCTACACCTTC,CASSRTLLSGGYTF
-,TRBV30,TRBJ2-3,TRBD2,TGTGCCTGGGAACTAGCGGACCACACAGATACGCAGTATTTT,CAWELADHTDTQYF
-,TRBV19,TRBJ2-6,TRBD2,TGTGCCAGTAGTACGGGACTAGCGGGAGTACTCTCTGGGGCCAACGTCCTGACTTTC,CASSTGLAGVLSGANVLTF
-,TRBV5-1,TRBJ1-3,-,TGCGCCAGCAGCGAGACAGGTGGAAACACCATATATTTT,CASSETGGNTIYF
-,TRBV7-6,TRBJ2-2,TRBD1,TGTGCCAGCACCTTTTGGTCCCGGGGGACAGGGAGCGGGGAGCTGTTTTTT,CASTFWSRGTGSGELFF
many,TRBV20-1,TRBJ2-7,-,TGCAGTGCTAGTACAGGAGACTACGAGCAGTACTTC,CSASTGDYEQYF
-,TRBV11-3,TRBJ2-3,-,TGTGCCAGCAGCTTAGGGGAGTGGTTGAAGACATCCACAGATACGCAGTATTTT,CASSLGEWLKTSTDTQYF
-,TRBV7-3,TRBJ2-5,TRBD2,TGTGCCAGCAGCCCTAGCGGGAGTGAGACAGAGACCCAGTACTTC,CASSPSGSETETQYF
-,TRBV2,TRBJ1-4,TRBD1,TGTGCCAGCAAACAGGGGGAACTCAATGAAAAACTGTTTTTT,CASKQGELNEKLFF
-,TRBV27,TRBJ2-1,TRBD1,TGTGCCAGCAGTCCAAATCGACAGGGCCCCTACAATGAGCAGTTCTTC,CASSPNRQGPYNEQFF
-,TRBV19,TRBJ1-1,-,TGTGCCAGTAGTTACTTCACTGAAGCTTTCTTT,CASSYFTEAFF